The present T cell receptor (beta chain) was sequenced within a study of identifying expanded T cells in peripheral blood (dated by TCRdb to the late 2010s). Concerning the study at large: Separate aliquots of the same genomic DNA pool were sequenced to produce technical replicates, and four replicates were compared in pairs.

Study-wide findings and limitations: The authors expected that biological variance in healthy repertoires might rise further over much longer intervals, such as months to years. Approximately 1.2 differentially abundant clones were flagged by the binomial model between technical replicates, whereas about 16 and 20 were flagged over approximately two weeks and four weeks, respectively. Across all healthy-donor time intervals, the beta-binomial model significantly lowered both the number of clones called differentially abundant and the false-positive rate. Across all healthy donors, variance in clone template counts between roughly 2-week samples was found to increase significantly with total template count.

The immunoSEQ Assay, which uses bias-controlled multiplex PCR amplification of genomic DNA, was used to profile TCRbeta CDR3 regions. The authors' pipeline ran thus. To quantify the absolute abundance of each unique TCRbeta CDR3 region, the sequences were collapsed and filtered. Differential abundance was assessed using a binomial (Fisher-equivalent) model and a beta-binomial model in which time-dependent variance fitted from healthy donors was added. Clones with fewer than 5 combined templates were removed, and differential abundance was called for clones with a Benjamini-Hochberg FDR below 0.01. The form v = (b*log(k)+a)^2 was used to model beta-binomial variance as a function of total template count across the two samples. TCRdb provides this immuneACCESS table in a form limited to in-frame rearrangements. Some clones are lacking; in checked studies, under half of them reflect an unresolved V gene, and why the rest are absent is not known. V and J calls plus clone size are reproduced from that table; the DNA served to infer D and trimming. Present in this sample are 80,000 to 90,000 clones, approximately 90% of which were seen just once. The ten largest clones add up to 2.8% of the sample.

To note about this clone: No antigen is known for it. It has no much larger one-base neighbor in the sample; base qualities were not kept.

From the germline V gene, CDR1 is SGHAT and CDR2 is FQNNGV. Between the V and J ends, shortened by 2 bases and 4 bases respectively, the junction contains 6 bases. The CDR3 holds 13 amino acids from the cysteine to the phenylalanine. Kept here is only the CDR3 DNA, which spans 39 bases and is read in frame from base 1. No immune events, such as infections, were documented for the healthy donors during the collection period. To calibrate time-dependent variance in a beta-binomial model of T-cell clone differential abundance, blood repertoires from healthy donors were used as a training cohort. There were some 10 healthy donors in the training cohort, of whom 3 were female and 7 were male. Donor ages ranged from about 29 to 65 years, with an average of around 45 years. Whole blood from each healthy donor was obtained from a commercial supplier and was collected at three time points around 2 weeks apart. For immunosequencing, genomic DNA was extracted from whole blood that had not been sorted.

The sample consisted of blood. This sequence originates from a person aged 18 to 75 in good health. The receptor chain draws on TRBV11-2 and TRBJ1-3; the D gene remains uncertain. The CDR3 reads CASSLLSGNTIYF. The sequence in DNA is TGTGCCAGCAGCTTATTATCGGGAAACACCATATATTTT.